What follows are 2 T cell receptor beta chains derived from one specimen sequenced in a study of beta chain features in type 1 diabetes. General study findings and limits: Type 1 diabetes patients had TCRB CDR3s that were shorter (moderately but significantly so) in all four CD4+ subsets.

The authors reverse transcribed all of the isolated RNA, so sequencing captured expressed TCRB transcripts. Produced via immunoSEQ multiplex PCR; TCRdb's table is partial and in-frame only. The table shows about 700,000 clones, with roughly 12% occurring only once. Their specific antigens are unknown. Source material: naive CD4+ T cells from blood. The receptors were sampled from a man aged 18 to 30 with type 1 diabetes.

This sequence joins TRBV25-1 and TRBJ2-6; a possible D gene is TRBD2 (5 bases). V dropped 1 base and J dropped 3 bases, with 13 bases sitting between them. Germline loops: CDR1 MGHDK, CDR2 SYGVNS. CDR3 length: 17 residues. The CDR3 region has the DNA TGTGCCAGCAGTGAATCCGAGGGATGGCTTGGGGCCAACGTCCTGACTTTC. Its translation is CASSESEGWLGANVLTF.

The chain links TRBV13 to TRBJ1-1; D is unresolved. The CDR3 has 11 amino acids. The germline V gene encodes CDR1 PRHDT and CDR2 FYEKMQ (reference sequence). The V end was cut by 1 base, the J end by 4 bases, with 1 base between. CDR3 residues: CASSLATEAFF. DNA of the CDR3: TGTGCCAGCAGCTTAGCCACTGAAGCTTTCTTT.